The clone carrying this T cell receptor (beta chain) was counted between two and nine times. Its antigen remains unidentified. Compared with germline, one end of the junction differs, possibly owing to a read error. The CDR3 is 15 amino acids. The germline V gene has CDR1 SEHNR and CDR2 FQNEAQ (reference sequence). Peripheral blood was drawn, about 9.7 milliliters per donor. The entry originates in a study of blood T cells in healthy people across ages. Findings and limits, study-wide: There was a strong correlation between TCR beta diversity and naive T cell percentage.

Then a second PCR, running about 6 to 12 cycles, was carried out with a sample-barcoded 5' primer and a J-beta primer mix. Template switching added a 12-random-nucleotide identifier to every cDNA molecule. TCRdb recomputed calls from the 5' RACE reads with MiXCR, one row per CDR3 protein. The table records some 1.7 million distinct CDR3 sequences, 28% of them present only once. The sequence was collected from a woman in her 30s in good health. The chain recombines TRBV7-9 with TRBJ2-7, with TRBD1 matching 10 bases. The sequencing input was blood. This CDR3 is CVSRYGQGGVYEQYF. As DNA, the CDR3 is TGTGTCAGCAGATACGGACAGGGGGGAGTCTACGAGCAGTACTTC.